These T cell receptor beta chains were read from a single sample in a study of neoadjuvant nivolumab and ipilimumab in lung cancer. Clones were read by immunoSEQ multiplex PCR, and TCRdb kept only the in-frame ones, dropping some. The sample yields fewer than 4,500 clones, 60% to 80% seen once. The specimen comprised adjacent normal lung tissue, sampled after neoadjuvant nivolumab, alone or with ipilimumab, at or shortly before surgery. The receptor set was obtained from an adult with non-small cell lung cancer. The CDR3 runs from the conserved cysteine through the conserved F or W. The D gene is left open where the match is weak. Not every row has a clone size; where given, it reads once, few, many or a size class.

j_call: TRBJ1-5; clone_size: -; v_call: TRBV7-2; d_call: -; cdr3_length: 15; cdr3_aa: CASSLVGSWDQPQHF; cdr3_nt: TGTGCCAGCAGCTTAGTGGGCAGTTGGGATCAGCCCCAGCATTTT
j_call: TRBJ1-1; clone_size: -; v_call: TRBV7-2; d_call: -; cdr3_length: 13; cdr3_aa: CASSAFRDTEAFF; cdr3_nt: TGTGCCAGCAGCGCATTCAGGGACACTGAAGCTTTCTTT
j_call: TRBJ2-7; clone_size: few; v_call: TRBV5-6; d_call: TRBD1; cdr3_length: 15; cdr3_aa: CASSLVGQGEYEQYF; cdr3_nt: TGTGCCAGCAGCTTGGTGGGACAGGGCGAGTACGAGCAGTACTTC
j_call: TRBJ1-6; clone_size: -; v_call: TRBV28; d_call: -; cdr3_length: 16; cdr3_aa: CASSGVTGRRNSPLHF; cdr3_nt: TGTGCCAGCAGTGGAGTCACAGGGCGTCGGAATTCACCCCTCCACTTT
j_call: TRBJ2-7; clone_size: few; v_call: TRBV5-1; d_call: TRBD2; cdr3_length: 14; cdr3_aa: CASSGASGGFEQYF; cdr3_nt: TGCGCCAGCAGCGGGGCTAGCGGGGGGTTCGAGCAGTACTTC
j_call: TRBJ1-5; clone_size: -; v_call: TRBV27; d_call: TRBD1; cdr3_length: 14; cdr3_aa: CASSLRDRYQPQHF; cdr3_nt: TGTGCCAGCAGTTTACGGGACAGGTATCAGCCCCAGCATTTT
j_call: TRBJ1-2; clone_size: -; v_call: TRBV10-2; d_call: -; cdr3_length: 13; cdr3_aa: CASSETAFYGYTF; cdr3_nt: TGCGCCAGCAGTGAGACAGCCTTCTATGGCTACACCTTC
j_call: TRBJ2-2; clone_size: -; v_call: TRBV5-6; d_call: -; cdr3_length: 15; cdr3_aa: CASSLGGASTGELFF; cdr3_nt: TGTGCCAGCAGCTTGGGTGGGGCCAGCACCGGGGAGCTGTTTTTT
j_call: TRBJ2-7; clone_size: -; v_call: TRBV7-9; d_call: -; cdr3_length: 14; cdr3_aa: CASSPGPHSYEQYF; cdr3_nt: TGTGCCAGCAGCCCCGGGCCGCACTCCTACGAGCAGTACTTC